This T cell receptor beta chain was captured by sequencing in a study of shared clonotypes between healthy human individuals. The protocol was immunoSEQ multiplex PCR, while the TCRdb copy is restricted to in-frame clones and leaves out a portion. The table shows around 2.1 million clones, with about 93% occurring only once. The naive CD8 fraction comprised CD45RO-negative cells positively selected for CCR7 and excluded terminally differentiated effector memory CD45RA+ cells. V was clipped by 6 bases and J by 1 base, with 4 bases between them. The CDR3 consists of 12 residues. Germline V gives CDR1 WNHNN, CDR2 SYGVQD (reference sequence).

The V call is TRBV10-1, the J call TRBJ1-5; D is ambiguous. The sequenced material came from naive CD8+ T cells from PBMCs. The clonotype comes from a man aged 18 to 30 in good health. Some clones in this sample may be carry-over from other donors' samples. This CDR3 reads CASSQSNQPQHF. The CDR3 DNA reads TGCGCCAGCAGCCAGAGCAATCAGCCCCAGCATTTT.